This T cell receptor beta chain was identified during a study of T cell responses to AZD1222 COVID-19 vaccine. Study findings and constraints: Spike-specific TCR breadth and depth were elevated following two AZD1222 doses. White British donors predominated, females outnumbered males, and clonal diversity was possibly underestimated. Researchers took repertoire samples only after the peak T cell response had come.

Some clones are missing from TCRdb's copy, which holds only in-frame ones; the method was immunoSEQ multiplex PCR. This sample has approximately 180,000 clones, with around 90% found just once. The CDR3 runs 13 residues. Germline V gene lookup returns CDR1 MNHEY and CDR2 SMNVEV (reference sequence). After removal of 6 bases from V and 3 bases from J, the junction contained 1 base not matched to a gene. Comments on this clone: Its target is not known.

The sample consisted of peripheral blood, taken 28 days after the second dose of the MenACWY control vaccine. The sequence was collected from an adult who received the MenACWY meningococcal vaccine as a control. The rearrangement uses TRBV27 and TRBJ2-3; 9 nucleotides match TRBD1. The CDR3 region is CASSGQGTDTQYF. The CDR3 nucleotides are TGTGCCAGCAGCGGACAGGGGACAGATACGCAGTATTTT.